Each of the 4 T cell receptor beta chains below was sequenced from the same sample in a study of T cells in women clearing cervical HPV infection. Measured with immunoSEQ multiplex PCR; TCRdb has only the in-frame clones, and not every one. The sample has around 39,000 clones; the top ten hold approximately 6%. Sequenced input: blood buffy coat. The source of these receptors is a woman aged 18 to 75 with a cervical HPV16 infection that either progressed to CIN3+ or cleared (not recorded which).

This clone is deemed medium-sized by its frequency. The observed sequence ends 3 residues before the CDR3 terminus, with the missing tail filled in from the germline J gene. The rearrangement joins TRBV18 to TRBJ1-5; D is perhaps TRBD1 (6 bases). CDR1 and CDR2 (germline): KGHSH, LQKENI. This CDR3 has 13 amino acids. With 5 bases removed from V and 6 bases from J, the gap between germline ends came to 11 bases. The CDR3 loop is CASSGDTIQPQHF. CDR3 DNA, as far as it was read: TGTGCCAGCTCAGGGGACACGATTCAGCCC.

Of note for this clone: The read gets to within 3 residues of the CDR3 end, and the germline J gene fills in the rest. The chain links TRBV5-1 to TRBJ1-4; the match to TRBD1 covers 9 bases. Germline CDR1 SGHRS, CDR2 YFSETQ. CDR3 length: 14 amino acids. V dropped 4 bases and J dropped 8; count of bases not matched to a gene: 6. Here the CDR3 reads CASSRDRDREKLFF. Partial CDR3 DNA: TGCGCCAGCAGCCGGGACAGGGATAGGGAAAAA.

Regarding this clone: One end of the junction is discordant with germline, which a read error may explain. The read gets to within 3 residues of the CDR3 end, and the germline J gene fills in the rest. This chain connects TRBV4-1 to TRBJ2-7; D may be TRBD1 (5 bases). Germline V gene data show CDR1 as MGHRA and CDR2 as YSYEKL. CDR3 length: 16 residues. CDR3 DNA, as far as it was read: TGCACCAGCAGCCATCCCTCCAGGGCAACAGGCTACGAG. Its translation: CTSSHPSRATGYE. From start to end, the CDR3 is CTSSHPSRATGYEQYF.

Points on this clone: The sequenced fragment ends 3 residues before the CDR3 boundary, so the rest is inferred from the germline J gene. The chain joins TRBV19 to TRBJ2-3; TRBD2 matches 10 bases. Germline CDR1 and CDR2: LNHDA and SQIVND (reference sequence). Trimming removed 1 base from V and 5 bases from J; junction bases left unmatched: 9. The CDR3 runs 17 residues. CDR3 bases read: TGTGCCAGTAGTATAGTTCGGGCTAGCGGGGGTGGAGATACG. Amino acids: CASSIVRASGGGDT. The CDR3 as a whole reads CASSIVRASGGGDTQYF.